This TCR beta chain stems from a study of T cells in Graves' hyperthyroidism and ophthalmopathy. Progressors' blood was drawn at hyperthyroidism diagnosis, before ophthalmopathy symptoms. Out of roughly 9.1 ml of fresh peripheral blood came the PBMCs. Trimming took 3 bases from V and 2 from J; bases not matched to a gene: 7. CDR3 length equals 15 residues. In germline, CDR1 is MDHEN, CDR2 SYDVKM. This clonotype was recorded at least ten times. Regions amplified from RNA transcripts were the TCR beta CDR3 regions. The HTBI primer set drove a first-round RT-PCR of the TCR CDR3. Via MiXCR, TCRdb re-called the multiplex PCR reads, giving one row per CDR3 protein. Among 250,000 to 300,000 distinct CDR3 sequences listed, 13% were seen once.

This clonotype was sampled from a woman younger than 45 with Graves' hyperthyroidism that later progressed to Graves' ophthalmopathy. This rearrangement joins TRBV28 to TRBJ2-7; 7 nucleotides line up with TRBD2. Sequenced input: blood. CDR3 DNA: TGTGCCAGCAGTTTTCCGAGGGAGGGTACCTACGAGCAGTACTTC. This gives the protein CASSFPREGTYEQYF.